Presented here are 3 T cell receptor beta chains from one specimen sequenced in a study of shared clonotypes between healthy human individuals. Terminally differentiated effector memory CD45RA+ cells were excluded from the naive CD8 cells, which were CD45RO-negative and positively selected for CCR7. Produced via immunoSEQ multiplex PCR; TCRdb's table is partial and in-frame only. Of about 2 million clones listed, approximately 94% are singletons. The sequencing sample was made of naive CD8+ T cells sorted from blood. Source of these receptors: a man younger than 35 in good health.

The V and J genes are TRBV6-5 and TRBJ1-2; 12 nucleotides match TRBD1. This CDR3 is 13 amino acids long. CDR1 is MNHEY, CDR2 SVGAGI, per germline. Trimming took 6 bases from V and 9 from J; bases not matched to a gene: 5. DNA for the CDR3: TGTGCCAGCAGCCAGGGACAGGGGGCGAGCTACACCTTC. Translated: CASSQGQGASYTF.

The rearrangement links TRBV18 to TRBJ2-5; TRBD2 aligns across 11 bases. This CDR3 comprises 15 residues. J gave up 5 bases and V 8 bases, and 10 bases lay outside the gene matches. Germline CDR1 is KGHSH and CDR2 is LQKENI. CDR3 in amino acids: CASRTSGRGEETQYF. CDR3 sequence (DNA): TGTGCCAGCCGAACTAGCGGGAGAGGAGAGGAGACCCAGTACTTC.

The chain employs TRBV11-1 and TRBJ1-1, with 10 bases identical to TRBD1. Trimming cost V 4 bases and J 7 bases; bases outside gene matches: 0. This CDR3 is 12 amino acids long. The germline V gene encodes CDR1 SGHAT and CDR2 FQDESV (reference sequence). The CDR3 is CASSWDRGEAFF. DNA for the CDR3: TGTGCCAGCAGCTGGGACAGGGGTGAAGCTTTCTTT.